The following is a T cell receptor (beta chain) sequence with its context. It lacks a known antigen. No base qualities exist here, and no much larger clone lies one base off it. In light of the paper, this sample's time point label describes: pre-treatment sample, taken before nivolumab and TIL therapy. A phase I trial run at two centers enrolled adults with stage 4 NSCLC between late 2017 and 2020. Samples were obtained from a single-arm, open-label phase I trial in which tumor-infiltrating lymphocyte therapy with nivolumab was evaluated in advanced non-small cell lung cancer. Blood mononuclear cells from EDTA tubes were separated on a Ficoll gradient and snap-frozen as pellets, and DNA was extracted from the cells using a Qiagen mini-prep kit. These data originate in a study of TIL therapy for anti-PD-1-resistant metastatic lung cancer (dated by TCRdb to about 2021). In terms of the full investigation: Before any PD-1/PD-L1 blockade was given, tumors were harvested, nivolumab was then administered, and patients who progressed went on to receive lymphodepletion, an infusion of expanded TIL, and IL-2. Enrolled patients had a median age of 54 years (range roughly 35-85) and a median tumor PD-L1 proportion score of about 5.9%. The cohort was composed predominantly of lung adenocarcinoma, with four EGFR-mutant and two ALK-rearranged tumors included, and half of patients were identified as current or former smokers. Clonotypes were tracked across tumor, expanded TIL product and serial blood samples by T cell receptor beta sequencing of tumor and peripheral blood. Across the cohort, whole-exome sequencing showed a median non-synonymous tumor mutation burden of approximately 1.5 mutations per megabase. Overall study outcomes, separate from this receptor: Infused TIL clonotypes partially replaced the baseline peripheral repertoire then decayed over months, with no apparent association between persistence and response. The study protocol defined all tumor marker inferences as exploratory. Generalizability was limited because the cohort was highly selected, with more treatment-naive, never-smoker and oncogene-addicted patients included than is typical.

Reading from cysteine to phenylalanine, the CDR3 counts 15 amino acids. Kept here is only the CDR3 DNA, which spans 45 bases and is read in frame from base 1. V has 6 bases trimmed and J has 6 bases trimmed; junction bases matching no gene number 7. Based on the germline V gene (reference sequence), the CDR1 and CDR2 sequences are LNHDA and SQIVND. Using bias-controlled multiplex PCR with the immunoSEQ v3 hsTCRB kit, the TCR beta CDR3 regions were amplified from genomic DNA. The TCR libraries were sequenced on an Illumina NextSeq 500 to 2 million or so read pairs for survey level or 5-6 million read pairs for deep level. The original methods were these. The immunoSEQ Analyzer software assigned V, D and J genes, filtered out non-productive sequences, and reported clonality. To compare repertoires between infused TIL and blood, productive Simpson clonality was used along with the Morisita overlap index of productive TRB rearrangements. For each clone in blood, the absolute clonotype count was estimated by multiplying the lymphocyte count by the CD3+ fraction and by the clone's productive frequency. This is the immuneACCESS table as TCRdb keeps it, with only in-frame sequences that have V and J called. A part of the clones is gone; compared with another copy, unresolved V genes explain less than half, and the rest is unexplained. V and J calls and clone size are those listed in that table; D and trimming were worked out from the DNA. In all, the sample holds more than 15,000 clones, and about 79% of those were seen once. The ten top clones hold 7% to 8% of the sample.

Sequenced material: blood, taken at baseline. Recombination connected TRBV19 to TRBJ2-1; 11 bases in between match TRBD2. The clonotype comes from a person aged 25-79 years with non-small cell lung cancer. The nucleotide sequence is TGTGCCAGTAGCACCCGACTAGCGGGAACCAATGAGCAGTTCTTC. It specifies CASSTRLAGTNEQFF.